This TCR beta chain was recovered during a study of identical twins. Findings of the study overall: Fewer insertions characterized abundant cord blood beta clonotypes, whereas memory repertoires showed none.

It was template switching that added a universal primer site, and there were unique molecular identifiers on the cDNA. A single record per CDR3 protein comes from TCRdb applying MiXCR to the 5' RACE reads. The repertoire holds roughly 710,000 distinct CDR3 sequences, with around 6.1% as singletons. This clonotype was seen a handful of times. Its antigen is unidentified. The CDR3 sequence is 13 residues long. V shed 6 bases and J shed 6 bases, with 12 bases lying between them. The genes are TRBV12-3 or TRBV12-4 and TRBJ2-1; D might be TRBD1 (6 bases). The specimen was naive T cells sorted from blood. The sequence came from a man aged 18 to 30 in good health. DNA of the CDR3: TGTGCCAGCAGACAGGGCCAGGTCAATGAGCAGTTCTTC. Translation gives CASRQGQVNEQFF.